Below, one T cell receptor (beta chain) is given with its context. The antigen it recognizes is unknown. Base-call qualities are not available, and no considerably larger clone is one nucleotide away. The data belong to a study of blood T cell repertoires in COVID-19 (dated by TCRdb to 2020 to 2021). Turning to the overall study: Samples from collaborators originated in the United States, Italy and Spain and spanned both the acute and convalescent phases of COVID-19. The material from the prospective study consisted of cDNA or gDNA derived from T cells, B-cell-depleted T cells, or PBMCs. The dataset comprised deeply sampled blood TCRbeta repertoires from subjects exposed to, actively infected with, or recovered from COVID-19. The repertoires were released in a freely available public database meant as a resource for research on the immune response to SARS-CoV-2. The samples were drawn from the first 160 participants of the ongoing ImmuneRACE study and from some 1,300 subjects provided by 6 global collaborators. The sample metadata nearly always contained a de-identified subject ID, COVID-19 status, age in years and sex. Where available, HLA class I and class II types were taken from metadata supplied by the sample provider and were not determined by assay-based typing.

Findings and caveats that apply to the study as a whole: The amount of clinical and demographic metadata varied by source and participant and was provided uncurated.

Enrolling through a virtual design, the prospective study's participants ranged in age from roughly 18 to 95 years and lived across more than 20 United States geographic areas. To assign participants to cohorts, the prospective study relied on clinical history that participants themselves reported in a screening survey and a study questionnaire. For ImmuneRACE Cohort 3, a participant was defined as recovered based on two consecutive negative NP/OP PCR tests, clearance by a healthcare professional, or resolution of symptoms. In the prospective study, whole blood, serum and a nasopharyngeal or oropharyngeal swab were collected from each participant by mobile phlebotomists. Participants in the prospective study had the option to provide additional blood draws and questionnaires over a roughly 2-month period. Blood samples from the prospective study were shipped frozen or at room temperature prior to DNA extraction.

TCRbeta CDR3 regions were amplified from genomic DNA using the immunoSEQ Assay, a bias-controlled multiplex PCR. Per the authors' processing: Within the assay, amplification of reference gene primers was used to estimate how many nucleated cells each sample contained. To quantify the absolute abundance of each unique TCRbeta CDR3 rearrangement, sequence reads were collapsed and filtered. For each sample, productive Simpson clonality was calculated by taking the square root of Simpson's diversity index across productive rearrangements. This immuneACCESS table, as held by TCRdb, lists in-frame sequences with V and J called but not all clones. Of the missing ones, under half trace to an unresolved V gene in checked studies; the others have no known cause. V and J calls and clone size are given by that table; D and trimming were obtained from the DNA. The sample table holds 430,000 or so clones, of which approximately 88% were seen once. In total, the top ten clones hold less than 2% of the sample.

Input material: PBMCs or T cells enriched from blood (not recorded which). The TCR comes from a woman in her 40s who had recovered from COVID-19.

In nucleotides, the sequence is TGTGCCAGCAGCCCTGGGACAGTTCTCACTGAAGCTTTCTTT. This translates into CASSPGTVLTEAFF. This chain is built from TRBV7-2 and TRBJ1-1; the central 7 bases match TRBD1. The CDR3 starts with the cysteine, ends with the phenylalanine, and has 14 residues. The DNA shown is the 42-base CDR3, in frame from base 1. CDR1 and CDR2 (SGHTA, FQGNSA) derive from the germline V gene. Relative to germline, V is missing 5 bases and J is missing 4 bases, with 7 bases of the junction outside any gene match.